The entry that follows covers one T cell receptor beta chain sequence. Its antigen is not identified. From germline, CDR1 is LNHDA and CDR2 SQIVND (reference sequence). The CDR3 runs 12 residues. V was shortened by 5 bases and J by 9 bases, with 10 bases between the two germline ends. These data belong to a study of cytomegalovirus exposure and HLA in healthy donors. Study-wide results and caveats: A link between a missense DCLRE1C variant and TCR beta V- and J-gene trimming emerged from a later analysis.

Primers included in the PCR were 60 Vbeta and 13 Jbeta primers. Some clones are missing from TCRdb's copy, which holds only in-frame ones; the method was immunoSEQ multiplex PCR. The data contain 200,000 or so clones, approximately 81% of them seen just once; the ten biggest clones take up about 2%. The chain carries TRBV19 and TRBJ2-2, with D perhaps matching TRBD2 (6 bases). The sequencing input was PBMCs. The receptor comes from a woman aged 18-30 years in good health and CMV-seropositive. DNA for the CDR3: TGTGCCAGTAGTTATGGAGGGCGGGAGCTGTTTTTT. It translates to CASSYGGRELFF.